Described below is a single TCR beta chain sequence and its context. The antigen remains unidentified. The CDR3 totals 15 residues. The V and J ends lost 5 bases and 4 bases, in that order; junction bases with no gene match: 6. The germline CDR1 and CDR2 sequences are SNHLY and FYNNEI. This sample stems from a study of cytomegalovirus exposure and HLA in healthy donors. Study details: A subsequent analysis stated that the roughly 130 validation repertoires were run on the same platform as the approximately 710 first-cohort repertoires. Study-wide findings and caveats: Most observed TCR sequences were rare, whereas some public TCRs were detected in many donors. Testing in vitro showed a few CMV-associated chains specific for CMV antigens.

Clones were sequenced by immunoSEQ multiplex PCR, and TCRdb holds only the in-frame ones, with some missing. The sample includes approximately 150,000 clones, approximately 88% seen only once; the top ten take roughly a tenth. V usage is TRBV2 and J usage is TRBJ2-5, with 11 bases aligning to TRBD1. The source of this sequence is a man aged 25-40 years in good health and CMV-seropositive. The sample consisted of PBMCs. CDR3 nucleotide sequence: TGTGCCAGCAGTAAATTGGGACAGGGGGGAGAGACCCAGTACTTC. Its protein is CASSKLGQGGETQYF. Combining the CDR3 with reference TRBV2 and TRBJ2-5 gives the whole variable domain EPEVTQTPSHQVTQMGQEVILRCVPISNHLYFYWYRQILGQKVEFLVSFYNNEISEKSEIFDDQFSVERPDGSNFTLKIRSTKLEDSAMYFCASSKLGQGGETQYFGPGTRLLVL.